The 10 T cell receptor beta chains presented below share a single source sample, sequenced in a study of blood T cell repertoires in COVID-19. Method: immunoSEQ multiplex PCR; TCRdb's copy keeps in-frame clones and lacks some. The repertoire has about 83,000 clones, roughly 83% of them found once; the top ten carry 8%. The sequencing input was peripheral blood. The receptors were sampled from a man aged 50-60 years with active COVID-19.

J is TRBJ2-1 and V is TRBV6-2 or TRBV6-3; a weak D match, TRBD1 (6 bases). The germline CDR1 and CDR2 sequences are MNHEY and SVGEGT. The CDR3 consists of 15 residues. V dropped 2 bases and J dropped 4 bases, with 12 bases sitting between them. The CDR3 protein is CASSYHRVEYNEQFF. The CDR3 nucleotides are TGTGCCAGCAGTTACCACAGGGTGGAGTACAATGAGCAGTTCTTC.

In DNA, the CDR3 is TGTGCCAGCAGTTCCCAGGGAATCTCTAGCACAGATACGCAGTATTTT. As protein: CASSSQGISSTDTQYF. The genes are TRBV6-6 and TRBJ2-3; possible D gene TRBD1, 5 bases. In germline, CDR1 is MNHNY, CDR2 SVGAGI (reference sequence). The CDR3 extends over 16 amino acids. Trimming shortened V by 4 bases and J by 0 bases, and 14 bases separated the two germline ends.

This chain joins TRBV19 and TRBJ1-5, with 12 nucleotides matching TRBD1. The CDR3 covers 16 residues. Germline-derived CDR1 and CDR2 are LNHDA and SQIVND (reference sequence). V lost 5 bases to trimming and J lost 6 bases; unmatched junction nucleotides: 8. In DNA, the CDR3 is TGTGCCAGTAGTTTAACCGGGACAGGGGGCAGTCAGCCCCAGCATTTT. As protein: CASSLTGTGGSQPQHF.

The V and J genes are TRBV5-4 and TRBJ1-1; D not certain. V dropped 2 bases and J dropped 3 bases, with 8 bases sitting between them. This CDR3 region has 13 residues. CDR1 is SGHNT and CDR2 is YYREEE in the germline V gene (reference sequence). CDR3 residues: CASSFGEDTEAFF. In DNA, the CDR3 is TGTGCCAGCAGCTTCGGGGAGGACACTGAAGCTTTCTTT.

This clone has just a few counts. V usage is TRBV4-2 and J usage is TRBJ2-7; D is unclear. The length of the CDR3 is 16 residues. V was clipped by 0 bases and J by 0 bases, with 12 bases between them. Germline lookup yields CDR1 LGHNA and CDR2 YNFKEQ. In DNA form, the CDR3 reads TGTGCCAGCAGCCAAGATTCAGCGAGCAGCTCCTACGAGCAGTACTTC. It encodes CASSQDSASSSYEQYF.

The V gene is TRBV19, the J gene TRBJ2-7; TRBD1 matches 11 bases. The length of the CDR3 is 16 residues. Germline CDR1 LNHDA, CDR2 SQIVND (reference sequence). V trimming: 4 bases; J trimming: 2 bases; junction bases outside the gene matches: 7. In nucleotides, the CDR3 is TGTGCCAGTAGTAGATCTGGGACAGGGGGTACCTACGAGCAGTACTTC. The encoded protein is CASSRSGTGGTYEQYF.

This clone was recorded only once. The V gene is TRBV3-1 (or the pseudogene TRBV3-2), the J gene TRBJ1-6, with 7 nucleotides matching TRBD1. The CDR3 contains 13 residues. In germline, CDR1 is LGHDT, CDR2 YNNKEL (reference sequence). V lost 6 bases to trimming and J lost 10 bases; unmatched junction nucleotides: 6. The CDR3 region has the DNA TGTGCCAGCAGTGACACAGGGGACTCACCCCTCCACTTT. Protein product: CASSDTGDSPLHF.

This chain joins TRBV2 and TRBJ2-7, with 8 bases matching TRBD1. Germline V gene sequence: CDR1 SNHLY, CDR2 FYNNEI. The CDR3 consists of 12 residues. The CDR3 region is CAGRDRGYEQYF. The DNA of the CDR3 is TGTGCGGGGAGAGACAGGGGATACGAGCAGTACTTC.

The chain couples TRBV4-2 to TRBJ1-2; TRBD1 aligns across 7 bases. Germline V lookup: CDR1 LGHNA, CDR2 YNFKEQ. The trim removed 4 bases at V and 5 bases at J, leaving 4 bases unmatched. This CDR3 is built from 13 residues. The CDR3 region is CASSRGQSYGYTF. The CDR3, as DNA: TGTGCCAGCAGCCGGGGACAGTCATATGGCTACACCTTC.

The rearrangement uses TRBV5-1 and TRBJ2-5; perhaps TRBD2 as D (6 bases). The CDR3 runs to 14 residues. Per germline, CDR1 SGHRS and CDR2 YFSETQ. V shed 2 bases and J shed 5 bases, with 13 bases lying between them. In DNA form, the CDR3 reads TGCGCCAGCAGCTTCATGGGGGAGGATGAGACCCAGTACTTC. This translates into CASSFMGEDETQYF.